These 13 T cell receptor beta chains were all obtained from the same sample, sequenced in a study of blood T cell repertoires in COVID-19. Assay: immunoSEQ multiplex PCR; the TCRdb copy retains only in-frame clones and omits some. Of approximately 140,000 clones in the sample, around 89% are singletons; the top ten hold approximately 2.5%. Sequencing was done on a sample of peripheral blood. All receptors derive from a human donor with COVID-19, enrolled during active disease. The donor label of this sample is uncertain.

This clone occurred a few times. The V call is TRBV11-2, the J call TRBJ1-3, with D unresolved. The CDR3 is 14 amino acids. The V end was cut by 3 bases, the J end by 0 bases, with 6 bases between. CDR1 is SGHAT and CDR2 is FQNNGV in the germline V gene. CDR3 sequence: CASSFGLSGNTIYF. In nucleotides, the CDR3 is TGTGCCAGCAGCTTCGGACTCTCTGGAAACACCATATATTTT. Full variable domain (remainder filled in from reference TRBV11-2 and TRBJ1-3): EAGVAQSPRYKIIEKRQSVAFWCNPISGHATLYWYQQILGQGPKLLIQFQNNGVVDDSQLPKDRFSAERLKGVDSTLKIQPAKLEDSAVYLCASSFGLSGNTIYFGEGSWLTVV.

The rearrangement joins TRBV29-1 to TRBJ2-3; 9 bases line up with TRBD2. Germline V gene data show CDR1 as SQVTM and CDR2 as ANQGSEA. There are 12 residues in the CDR3. J gave up 5 bases and V 8 bases, and 5 bases lay outside the gene matches. The CDR3 sequence is CSHGLARDTQYF. The CDR3 bases are TGCAGCCACGGACTAGCGAGAGATACGCAGTATTTT.

The rearrangement uses TRBV30 and TRBJ2-1; 7 bases match TRBD2. CDR1 is GTSNPN, CDR2 SVGIG, per germline (reference sequence). Trimming cost V 5 bases and J 3 bases; bases outside gene matches: 7. CDR3 length: 14 amino acids. The CDR3, as DNA: TGTGCCTGGCGCCTTACGGGGGGCTACAATGAGCAGTTCTTC. Amino acids: CAWRLTGGYNEQFF.

A few counts support this clone. V and J are TRBV29-1 and TRBJ2-1, with 11 bases that match TRBD2. V dropped 6 bases and J dropped 1; count of bases not matched to a gene: 5. Germline V CDR1 and CDR2: SQVTM, ANQGSEA. This CDR3 has 15 residues. CDR3 region: CSVLLAGVSYNEQFF. CDR3 nucleotide sequence: TGCAGCGTGCTACTAGCGGGGGTATCCTACAATGAGCAGTTCTTC.

The chain carries TRBV18 and TRBJ1-1; a weak D match, TRBD1 (5 bases). The germline V gene encodes CDR1 KGHSH and CDR2 LQKENI. Trimming pared 0 bases from V and 0 bases from J, leaving 14 bases between. The length of the CDR3 is 17 residues. CDR3 in DNA: TGTGCCAGCTCACCACCGGGGTCGACAGCGTTGAACACTGAAGCTTTCTTT. It codes for CASSPPGSTALNTEAFF.

The rearrangement links TRBV29-1 to TRBJ1-3; no clear D gene. CDR3 size: 15 residues. The germline V and J ends were trimmed by 4 bases and 1 base, with 14 bases remaining between them. Germline V gene lookup returns CDR1 SQVTM and CDR2 ANQGSEA. This CDR3 reads CSVGLKLVSGNTIYF. For the CDR3, the DNA is TGCAGCGTTGGCCTTAAACTGGTGTCTGGAAACACCATATATTTT.

This clone occurred once. The V and J genes are TRBV29-1 and TRBJ1-1, with unresolved D. Per the germline V gene, CDR1 is SQVTM and CDR2 is ANQGSEA. V lost 3 bases, J lost 4 bases, and 12 bases lay in between. CDR3 length: 13 residues. CDR3 bases: TGCAGCGTTGACGGGGAGGCTGGCACTGAAGCTTTCTTT. Translation: CSVDGEAGTEAFF.

The chain uses TRBV10-1 and TRBJ2-3; possible D gene TRBD2, 5 bases. V lost 0 bases and J lost 4, with 11 bases in between. Germline CDR1 reads WNHNN; CDR2 reads SYGVQD (reference sequence). The CDR3 runs 15 residues. CDR3 loop: CASSESVTEADTQYF. The CDR3 bases are TGCGCCAGCAGTGAGTCGGTAACGGAGGCAGATACGCAGTATTTT.

V usage is TRBV11-2 and J usage is TRBJ2-7; no definite D call. Trimming cost V 2 bases and J 5 bases, with 13 bases left between them. This CDR3 comprises 14 residues. CDR1 is SGHAT, CDR2 FQNNGV, per germline. The CDR3 DNA is TGTGCCAGCAGCTTAAGCACGGCGGTGCACGAGCAGTACTTC. Translation: CASSLSTAVHEQYF.

The gene calls are TRBV28 and TRBJ2-7; TRBD2 is a possible D gene (6 bases). The V end was cut by 8 bases, the J end by 0 bases, with 17 bases between. Germline V CDR1 and CDR2: MDHEN, SYDVKM. There are 15 residues in the CDR3. CDR3 residues: CASLKSAGSSYEQYF. The CDR3 DNA reads as TGTGCCAGCTTGAAATCGGCGGGGTCCTCCTACGAGCAGTACTTC.

V and J are TRBV11-3 and TRBJ2-7, with D maybe TRBD2 (7 bases). The CDR3 covers 15 residues. CDR1 is SGHNT and CDR2 is YENEEA in the germline V gene. V gave up 5 bases and J gave up 1 base, with 15 bases separating them. The DNA of the CDR3 is TGTGCCAGCAGCATCGGGGGGCAGGGTTCCTACGAGCAGTACTTC. Translation gives CASSIGGQGSYEQYF.

The chain recombines TRBV27 with TRBJ1-1; D gene unclear. V was clipped by 5 bases and J by 1 base, with 11 bases between them. The CDR3 has 14 amino acids. Germline V gene lookup returns CDR1 MNHEY and CDR2 SMNVEV (reference sequence). The chain's CDR3 is CASSPSPGNTEAFF. For the CDR3, the DNA is TGTGCCAGCAGTCCCTCCCCGGGGAACACTGAAGCTTTCTTT.

A few counts support this clone. The CDR3 DNA reads TGTGCCAGCAGCGTCGGCAGGGAGGATGAAAAACTGTTTTTT. Its translation: CASSVGREDEKLFF. The rearrangement links TRBV3-1 (or the pseudogene TRBV3-2) to TRBJ1-4; possible D gene TRBD1, 5 bases. The CDR3 has 14 amino acids. Germline loops: CDR1 LGHDT, CDR2 YNNKEL (reference sequence). V was clipped by 5 bases and J by 6 bases, with 13 bases between them.